This T cell receptor beta chain was found in a study of T cell responses to AZD1222 COVID-19 vaccine. This table comes from immunoSEQ multiplex PCR, and its TCRdb copy is limited to in-frame clones, with some not included. The table lists around 80,000 clones, approximately 83% of them singletons. Study results and limitations: Nearly half of the spike-specific TCRs reportedly recognize variant regions that carry no mutations. Among those given AZD1222, only 6 or 7 were seropositive at baseline.

The J segment lost 3 bases and the V segment lost 1 base, leaving 4 bases of the junction unmatched. In germline, CDR1 is LGHNA, CDR2 YSLEER. This CDR3 spans 17 amino acids. Turning to this clone: Its antigen is unidentified.

Sequencing used peripheral blood, obtained 28 days after the second AZD1222 dose. This sequence originates from an adult who received the AZD1222 COVID-19 vaccine. V gene TRBV4-3 combines with J gene TRBJ2-6, with TRBD2 identical over 9 bases. CDR3 region: CASSQGGSGSGANVLTF. The CDR3 nucleotides are TGCGCCAGCAGCCAAGGGGGTAGCGGGAGTGGGGCCAACGTCCTGACTTTC.